A single sample gave rise to the 27 T cell receptor beta chains below, sequenced in a study of T cells in Graves' hyperthyroidism and ophthalmopathy. RNA transcripts provided the source from which TCR beta CDR3 regions were amplified. Researchers ran a first-round RT-PCR on the TCR CDR3 using the HTBI primer set. TCRdb processed the multiplex PCR reads anew with MiXCR; each CDR3 protein has one entry. Among more than 550,000 distinct CDR3 sequences, roughly a sixth were seen once, and the ten largest hold 16%. The sample comprised blood. The receptors were sampled from a woman in her fifties or sixties with Graves' hyperthyroidism that later progressed to Graves' ophthalmopathy.

There are a few counts of this clonotype. This sequence joins TRBV27 and TRBJ1-6; 9 positions match TRBD1. V gave up 0 bases and J gave up 9 bases; unmatched junction bases: 9. CDR3 length: 17 residues. Germline V lookup: CDR1 MNHEY, CDR2 SMNVEV (reference sequence). The CDR3 reads CASSLSPPTGGISPLHF. CDR3 in DNA: TGTGCCAGCAGTTTATCCCCCCCGACAGGGGGTATTTCACCCCTCCACTTT.

This clonotype was picked up a small number of times. The chain combines TRBV12-3 or TRBV12-4 with TRBJ2-5, with no clear D. There are 12 residues in the CDR3. V was pared by 5 bases and J by 3 bases, with 7 bases between. CDR3 DNA sequence: TGTGCCAGCAGTATCCTCGAAGAGACCCAGTACTTC. Protein sequence: CASSILEETQYF.

This clonotype was seen repeatedly, ten times or more. The chain recombines TRBV7-9 with TRBJ2-3, with D possibly matching TRBD2 (5 bases). The CDR3 runs 14 residues. The V end lost 7 bases, the J end lost 2 bases, and 13 bases lay between the germline ends. Germline values: CDR1 SEHNR, CDR2 FQNEAQ (reference sequence). Here the CDR3 reads CASKRKRPTDTQYF. The CDR3 DNA follows: TGTGCCAGCAAAAGGAAGCGGCCCACAGATACGCAGTATTTT.

This clonotype was counted at least ten times. The genes are TRBV11-2 and TRBJ1-4; D might be TRBD1 (5 bases). The CDR3 runs to 16 residues. V was shortened by 2 bases and J by 4 bases, with 14 bases between the two germline ends. Germline loops: CDR1 SGHAT, CDR2 FQNNGV. The CDR3 spells CASSLSIGAGNEKLFF. CDR3 in DNA: TGTGCCAGCAGCTTATCGATAGGGGCGGGTAATGAAAAACTGTTTTTT.

Only one count was recorded for this clonotype. This chain connects TRBV10-3 to TRBJ2-7, with 8 bases that match TRBD2. The germline gives CDR1 ENHRY, CDR2 SYGVKD. V was clipped by 0 bases and J by 4 bases; unmatched bases: 8. The CDR3 loop spans 16 amino acids. The CDR3 DNA sequence: TGTGCCATCAGTGAGTCGACGGGAGGGCTAGATTACGAGCAGTACTTC. Amino acids: CAISESTGGLDYEQYF.

This clonotype was seen only a few times. V usage is TRBV20-1 and J usage is TRBJ1-5; D uncertain. The CDR3 spans 18 residues. Germline assignment: CDR1 DFQATT and CDR2 SNEGSKA (reference sequence). Between the trimmed V and J ends, which lost 6 bases and 1 base, there was a span of 25 bases. The CDR3 protein is CSARFGFKRHGSNQPQHF. CDR3 DNA sequence: TGCAGTGCCCGATTTGGGTTCAAACGACACGGCAGCAATCAGCCCCAGCATTTT.

This clonotype was seen a few times. The chain has TRBV7-9 and TRBJ1-2; D not certain. Between the trimmed V and J ends, which lost 4 bases and 0 bases, there was a span of 9 bases. Germline-derived CDR1 and CDR2 are SEHNR and FQNEAQ (reference sequence). The CDR3 has 14 amino acids. The CDR3 nucleotides read TGTGCCAGCAGCTCAGGACTTGCTAACTATGGCTACACCTTC. Protein product: CASSSGLANYGYTF.

This clonotype was observed a handful of times. This chain links TRBV20-1 with TRBJ2-6, with unresolved D. Germline loops: CDR1 DFQATT, CDR2 SNEGSKA (reference sequence). The CDR3 totals 15 residues. V lost 1 base, J lost 3 bases, and 10 bases lay in between. This CDR3 is CSARAAKGGANVLTF. CDR3 nucleotides: TGCAGTGCTAGAGCCGCGAAGGGTGGGGCCAACGTCCTGACTTTC.

There are a few counts of this clonotype. The chain links TRBV6-1 to TRBJ2-2, with a possible D match to TRBD1 (6 bases). CDR1 MNHNS and CDR2 SASEGT come from the germline V gene. Trimming cost V 5 bases and J 7 bases, with 17 bases left between them. CDR3 length: 15 amino acids. CDR3 in amino acids: CASSSNRDSVGELFF. The CDR3 coding sequence is TGTGCCAGCAGTTCAAACAGGGATAGTGTCGGGGAGCTGTTTTTT.

This clonotype came up a few times. The V call is TRBV12-5, the J call TRBJ1-1, with D unclear. Between the trimmed V and J ends, which lost 1 base and 7 bases, there was a span of 16 bases. Germline loops: CDR1 LGHNT, CDR2 FRNRAP. This CDR3 region has 15 residues. The CDR3 protein is CASGLAHRGTSEAFF. The DNA for the CDR3 is TGTGCTAGTGGTTTGGCACACCGGGGAACAAGTGAAGCTTTCTTT. Complete variable domain (other parts from reference TRBV12-5 and TRBJ1-1): DARVTQTPRHKVTEMGQEVTMRCQPILGHNTVFWYRQTMMQGLELLAYFRNRAPLDDSGMPKDRFSAEMPDATLATLKIQPSEPRDSAVYFCASGLAHRGTSEAFFGQGTRLTVV.

This clonotype has more than one count but fewer than ten. V gene TRBV27 combines with J gene TRBJ1-5; D gene unclear. Trimming removed 8 bases from V and 1 base from J, with 12 bases in between. The germline CDR1 and CDR2 sequences are MNHEY and SMNVEV (reference sequence). The CDR3 loop spans 14 amino acids. The CDR3 DNA reads TGTGCCAGCGCCGACCTGGACAGCAATCAGCCCCAGCATTTT. As protein: CASADLDSNQPQHF.

This clonotype appeared many times. The rearrangement links TRBV3-1 to TRBJ1-1; 8 bases fit TRBD1. CDR3 length equals 16 residues. From germline, CDR1 is LGHDT and CDR2 YNNKEL (reference sequence). Trimming removed 0 bases from V and 2 bases from J; junction bases left unmatched: 5. Here the CDR3 reads CASSQEAGGLNTEAFF. CDR3 DNA sequence: TGTGCCAGCAGCCAAGAGGCAGGGGGCCTCAACACTGAAGCTTTCTTT. Filled out from reference TRBV3-1 and TRBJ1-1, the complete variable domain reads DTAVSQTPKYLVTQMGNDKSIKCEQNLGHDTMYWYKQDSKKFLKIMFSYNNKELIINETVPNRFSPKSPDKAHLNLHINSLELGDSAVYFCASSQEAGGLNTEAFFGQGTRLTVV.

This chain joins TRBV9 and TRBJ2-1, with D possibly matching TRBD1 (5 bases). Trimming pared 0 bases from V and 1 base from J, leaving 8 bases between. Germline V CDR1 and CDR2: SGDLS, YYNGEE. This CDR3 has 15 residues. The CDR3 region is CASSVVSGSYNEQFF. CDR3 coding DNA: TGTGCCAGCAGCGTAGTCTCAGGGTCCTACAATGAGCAGTTCTTC.

This clonotype has at least ten counts. The V gene is TRBV7-3, the J gene TRBJ2-1; 12 bases line up with TRBD2. Trimming removed 5 bases from V and 9 bases from J; junction bases left unmatched: 8. This CDR3 spans 15 amino acids. CDR1 and CDR2 (germline): SGHTA, FQGTGA. CDR3 nucleotide sequence: TGTGCCAGCAGCCCTAGCGGGGGGGCCGGTGGTGAGCAGTTCTTC. It specifies CASSPSGGAGGEQFF.

The genes are TRBV12-3 or TRBV12-4 and TRBJ2-1; D is unclear. CDR3 length: 15 amino acids. The V end lost 4 bases, the J end lost 10 bases, and 20 bases lay between the germline ends. CDR3 protein: CASSSLNDFVGEQFF. CDR3 nucleotides: TGTGCCAGCAGTTCCCTCAACGATTTTGTTGGGGAGCAGTTCTTC.

Ten or more counts support this clonotype. This sequence joins TRBV30 and TRBJ2-7, with D perhaps TRBD1 (5 bases). The CDR3 runs to 14 residues. Deletions cut 3 bases from V and 0 bases from J, with 12 bases between. Germline V CDR1 and CDR2: GTSNPN, SVGIG (reference sequence). The CDR3 protein is CAWRGQGYSYEQYF. Written as DNA, the CDR3 is TGTGCCTGGAGGGGGCAGGGTTACTCCTACGAGCAGTACTTC.

This clonotype was seen more than once but under ten times. CDR3 coding DNA: TGTGCCAGCAGCTTGAAGGGACTAGCGGGGGGGCCGGGCCCAGATACGCAGTATTTT. Residues: CASSLKGLAGGPGPDTQYF. The chain employs TRBV5-5 and TRBJ2-3, with TRBD2 matching 16 bases. J was trimmed by 4 bases and V by 1 base; bases with no gene match: 9. Germline-derived CDR1 and CDR2 are SGHKS and YYEKEE (reference sequence). The CDR3 is made up of 19 amino acids.

Only a few counts were recorded for this clonotype. This chain links TRBV2 with TRBJ2-2; D is ambiguous. Germline CDR1 and CDR2: SNHLY and FYNNEI. V shed 8 bases and J shed 0 bases, with 10 bases lying between them. The CDR3 consists of 14 residues. CDR3 bases: TGTGCCAGCCGACGTGTTGCGAACACCGGGGAGCTGTTTTTT. Translated, it gives CASRRVANTGELFF.

The chain has TRBV19 and TRBJ1-4, with TRBD1 matching over 8 bases. Losses at the gene ends were 4 bases for V and 6 bases for J; bases not matched to a gene: 7. The CDR3 totals 15 residues. Per germline, CDR1 LNHDA and CDR2 SQIVND (reference sequence). The CDR3 nucleotides are TGTGCCAGTAGTAGCTTTCAGGGGGCGGATGAAAAACTGTTTTTT. It yields the protein CASSSFQGADEKLFF. Full variable domain (outside the CDR3, taken from reference TRBV19 and TRBJ1-4): DGGITQSPKYLFRKEGQNVTLSCEQNLNHDAMYWYRQDPGQGLRLIYYSQIVNDFQKGDIAEGYSVSREKKESFPLTVTSAQKNPTAFYLCASSSFQGADEKLFFGSGTQLSVL.

This clonotype has more than one count but fewer than ten. The chain couples TRBV25-1 to TRBJ2-7; D might be TRBD1 or TRBD2, each matching 7 bases. The CDR3 has 16 amino acids. V shed 6 bases and J shed 4 bases, with 22 bases lying between them. Germline-derived CDR1 and CDR2 are MGHDK and SYGVNS. CDR3: CASSPIRGRGAYEQYF. The DNA of the CDR3 is TGTGCCAGCAGCCCAATCAGGGGGAGGGGGGCGTACGAGCAGTACTTC.

This clonotype has at least ten counts. The gene calls are TRBV6-5 and TRBJ1-1; D unclear. The length of the CDR3 is 14 residues. Trimming removed 2 bases at V and 2 bases at J, with 9 bases between. Germline CDR1 reads MNHEY; CDR2 reads SVGAGI. The CDR3 DNA is TGTGCCAGCAGTTACGACGTAGTCAACACTGAAGCTTTCTTT. The encoded protein is CASSYDVVNTEAFF.

This clonotype was seen many times. This chain links TRBV30 with TRBJ1-2; 9 bases line up with TRBD1. Germline CDR1 GTSNPN, CDR2 SVGIG (reference sequence). The CDR3 length is 15 residues. V shed 4 bases and J 4 bases; nucleotides not matched to a gene: 10. CDR3 loop: CAWKLRDRVSYGYTF. In DNA form, the CDR3 reads TGTGCCTGGAAACTCCGGGACAGGGTTAGCTATGGCTACACCTTC.

The CDR3 reads CASSRHIEAEAFF. The CDR3 region has the DNA TGTGCCAGCAGTCGACATATAGAGGCTGAAGCTTTCTTT. This chain joins TRBV6-1 and TRBJ1-1; D gene unclear. The CDR3 runs 13 residues. The germline V gene has CDR1 MNHNS and CDR2 SASEGT. V gave up 5 bases and J gave up 6 bases, with 13 bases separating them.

This clonotype was seen a handful of times. The V and J genes are TRBV7-9 and TRBJ2-5, with D perhaps matching TRBD2 (5 bases). There are 13 residues in the CDR3. The germline V gene encodes CDR1 SEHNR and CDR2 FQNEAQ (reference sequence). The ends were cut back, 4 bases at V and 4 bases at J, with 10 bases in the middle. The CDR3 sequence: CASSSGFSETQYF. In nucleotides, the CDR3 is TGTGCCAGCAGCTCGGGATTTTCAGAGACCCAGTACTTC.

The rearrangement uses TRBV20-1 and TRBJ2-2; possibly TRBD1 for D (5 bases). V lost 5 bases and J 5 bases, leaving 6 bases between the germline ends. CDR1 DFQATT and CDR2 SNEGSKA come from the germline V gene (reference sequence). The CDR3 runs 11 residues. CDR3 nucleotide sequence: TGCAGTGCTCACAGGACCGGGGAGCTGTTTTTT. Its translation is CSAHRTGELFF.

This clonotype was picked up a small number of times. Sequence at one end of the junction differs from germline and may be a read error. The rearrangement links TRBV11-2 to TRBJ2-1, with a possible D match to TRBD1 (6 bases). In germline, CDR1 is SGHAT, CDR2 FQNNGV. The CDR3 has 15 residues. The CDR3 DNA sequence: TGTGCCGGCAGCTTACTGGACAGCTCATACAATGAGCAGTTCTTC. It codes for CAGSLLDSSYNEQFF. The full variable domain, in which reference TRBV11-2 and TRBJ2-1 provide the parts outside the CDR3, is EAGVAQSPRYKIIEKRQSVAFWCNPISGHATLYWYQQILGQGPKLLIQFQNNGVVDDSQLPKDRFSAERLKGVDSTLKIQPAKLEDSAVYLCAGSLLDSSYNEQFFGPGTRLTVL.

The chain employs TRBV7-3 and TRBJ2-5, with 12 bases fitting TRBD2. V shed 5 bases and J 3 bases; nucleotides not matched to a gene: 16. Per germline, CDR1 SGHTA and CDR2 FQGTGA. This CDR3 comprises 19 residues. CDR3 coding DNA: TGTGCCAGCAGCACCCACGGGCCCACTAGCGGGGGGCCCAAAGAGACCCAGTACTTC. Translating it yields CASSTHGPTSGGPKETQYF.